Presented here are 15 T cell receptor beta chains from one specimen sequenced in a study of T cell repertoires in aging, cancer and after chemotherapy. Amplification of TCR beta used genomic DNA extracted from peripheral blood. TRB rearrangements spanning V, D and J were amplified using mixed TRB-A/B primers. TCRdb reanalysed the multiplex PCR reads using MiXCR and keeps one entry per CDR3 protein. The sample lists more than 4,000 distinct CDR3 sequences, 45% to 60% seen once, with 28% in the top ten. Sequencing was done on a sample of blood. Receptor source: a human donor in good health.

This chain connects TRBV27 to TRBJ1-4; D gene ambiguous. Germline V gene data show CDR1 as MNHEY and CDR2 as SMNVEV (reference sequence). This CDR3 is built from 15 residues. V was pared by 5 bases and J by 7 bases, with 17 bases between. The CDR3 reads CASSISGRLSEKLFF. The CDR3 region has the DNA TGTGCCAGCAGTATCAGTGGCAGGCTCAGTGAAAAACTGTTTTTT.

V gene TRBV12-3 or TRBV12-4 combines with J gene TRBJ1-2; 7 nucleotides line up with TRBD1. Germline trimming cut 6 bases from V and 4 bases from J; bases unmatched to any gene: 5. The CDR3 runs to 13 residues. Here the CDR3 reads CASRNRGSYGYTF. The CDR3 DNA reads as TGTGCCAGCAGGAACAGGGGTTCCTATGGCTACACCTTC.

This sequence joins TRBV6-1 and TRBJ2-7, with D possibly being TRBD1 or TRBD2 (5 bases each). This CDR3 region has 14 residues. CDR1 MNHNS and CDR2 SASEGT come from the germline V gene. With 4 bases removed from V and 7 bases from J, the gap between germline ends came to 17 bases. The CDR3 DNA reads as TGTGCCAGCAGTGCAGTCGGGGCATCGGGAGAGCAGTACTTC. It translates to CASSAVGASGEQYF.

The gene calls are TRBV5-1 and TRBJ1-4; D unclear. CDR3 length equals 15 residues. Trimming shortened V by 6 bases and J by 0 bases, and 12 bases separated the two germline ends. CDR1 is SGHRS and CDR2 is YFSETQ in the germline V gene. Here the CDR3 reads CASTLVPATNEKLFF. As DNA, the CDR3 is TGCGCCAGCACCCTTGTCCCTGCAACTAATGAAAAACTGTTTTTT.

The V call is TRBV30, the J call TRBJ1-4; weak D call: TRBD1 (5 bases). Trimming removed 0 bases from V and 0 bases from J, with 17 bases in between. Looked up from germline, CDR1 is GTSNPN and CDR2 is SVGIG (reference sequence). The CDR3 length is 18 residues. Written as DNA, the CDR3 is TGTGCCTGGAGTGTACGTAAAGTCAGGGTAGCAACTAATGAAAAACTGTTTTTT. Residues: CAWSVRKVRVATNEKLFF.

This sequence joins TRBV27 and TRBJ2-3, with 10 bases that match TRBD2. V lost 2 bases to trimming and J lost 6 bases; unmatched junction nucleotides: 11. The CDR3 has 17 amino acids. Germline lookup yields CDR1 MNHEY and CDR2 SMNVEV (reference sequence). The CDR3 protein is CASSLGALAGAADTQYF. CDR3 DNA sequence: TGTGCCAGCAGTTTAGGGGCCCTAGCGGGAGCGGCGGATACGCAGTATTTT.

The chain combines TRBV18 with TRBJ2-7; TRBD1 aligns across 8 bases. The CDR3 spans 14 residues. V was clipped by 3 bases and J by 4 bases; unmatched bases: 5. Germline lookup yields CDR1 KGHSH and CDR2 LQKENI. In DNA form, the CDR3 reads TGTGCCAGCTCACCCCGACAGGGGTTATACGAGCAGTACTTC. This translates into CASSPRQGLYEQYF.

A few counts support this clonotype. This chain joins TRBV19 and TRBJ2-3; 14 positions match TRBD2. Per the germline V gene, CDR1 is LNHDA and CDR2 is SQIVND (reference sequence). Unmatched junction bases numbered 12, after V lost 5 bases and J lost 2 bases. The CDR3 is 19 residues long. The DNA for the CDR3 is TGTGCCAGTAGTGCCCGACTAGCGGGAGGGTTGGGAAACACAGATACGCAGTATTTT. This codes for CASSARLAGGLGNTDTQYF.

The genes are TRBV11-1 and TRBJ1-1, with TRBD1 identical over 9 bases. Germline V gene lookup returns CDR1 SGHAT and CDR2 FQDESV (reference sequence). The V and J ends lost 3 bases and 6 bases, in that order; junction bases with no gene match: 2. This CDR3 has 13 amino acids. The CDR3 here is CASSLGQGSEAFF. The CDR3 coding sequence is TGTGCCAGCAGCTTGGGACAGGGCTCTGAAGCTTTCTTT.

V is TRBV5-1 and J is TRBJ1-6; TRBD1 is a possible D gene (6 bases). The germline V and J ends were trimmed by 7 bases and 7 bases, with 15 bases remaining between them. Germline CDR1 and CDR2: SGHRS and YFSETQ. This CDR3 is 14 amino acids long. Here the CDR3 DNA reads TGCGCCAGCTGTGAGGGGGGCGTGAATTCACCCCTCCACTTT. Its protein is CASCEGGVNSPLHF.

This chain uses TRBV29-1 with TRBJ2-5; a possible D gene is TRBD2 (6 bases). V lost 7 bases to trimming and J lost 3 bases, with 6 bases between them. Germline V lookup: CDR1 SQVTM, CDR2 ANQGSEA. CDR3 size: 10 residues. DNA of the CDR3: TGCAGCGGGGGGGAAGAGACCCAGTACTTC. The encoded protein is CSGGEETQYF.

This clonotype was counted only a few times. CDR3 nucleotide sequence: TGTGCCTGGAGTGCGGCGGGCCTCTATGGCTACACCTTC. Protein sequence: CAWSAAGLYGYTF. The rearrangement links TRBV30 to TRBJ1-2; D not certain. Trimming stripped 1 base from V and 4 bases from J, with 10 bases between. Per the germline V gene, CDR1 is GTSNPN and CDR2 is SVGIG (reference sequence). The CDR3 spans 13 residues.

This clonotype was seen more than once but under ten times. V is TRBV10-3 and J is TRBJ2-1; 9 bases line up with TRBD2. Germline V lookup: CDR1 ENHRY, CDR2 SYGVKD. Unmatched junction bases numbered 17, after V lost 8 bases and J lost 0 bases. The CDR3 is made up of 19 amino acids. The CDR3 nucleotides read TGTGCCATCGGAGCACCGGGACTAGCCCCTCACAGCTCCTACAATGAGCAGTTCTTC. Protein: CAIGAPGLAPHSSYNEQFF.

The rearrangement joins TRBV29-1 to TRBJ2-3, with D perhaps TRBD1 or TRBD2 (5 bases each). The germline gives CDR1 SQVTM, CDR2 ANQGSEA. The CDR3 has 12 amino acids. V was cut by 8 bases and J by 4 bases, with 13 bases left in between. The chain's CDR3 is CSTEGPSDTQYF. The CDR3 DNA sequence: TGCAGCACAGAGGGACCCTCAGATACGCAGTATTTT.

This clonotype was seen a few times. V and J are TRBV29-1 and TRBJ1-1; 8 bases line up with TRBD1. Per germline, CDR1 SQVTM and CDR2 ANQGSEA. J was trimmed by 1 base and V by 6 bases; bases with no gene match: 4. This CDR3 is 13 amino acids long. The CDR3 loop is CSVGTGRNTEAFF. In DNA form, the CDR3 reads TGCAGCGTGGGGACAGGCCGGAACACTGAAGCTTTCTTT.